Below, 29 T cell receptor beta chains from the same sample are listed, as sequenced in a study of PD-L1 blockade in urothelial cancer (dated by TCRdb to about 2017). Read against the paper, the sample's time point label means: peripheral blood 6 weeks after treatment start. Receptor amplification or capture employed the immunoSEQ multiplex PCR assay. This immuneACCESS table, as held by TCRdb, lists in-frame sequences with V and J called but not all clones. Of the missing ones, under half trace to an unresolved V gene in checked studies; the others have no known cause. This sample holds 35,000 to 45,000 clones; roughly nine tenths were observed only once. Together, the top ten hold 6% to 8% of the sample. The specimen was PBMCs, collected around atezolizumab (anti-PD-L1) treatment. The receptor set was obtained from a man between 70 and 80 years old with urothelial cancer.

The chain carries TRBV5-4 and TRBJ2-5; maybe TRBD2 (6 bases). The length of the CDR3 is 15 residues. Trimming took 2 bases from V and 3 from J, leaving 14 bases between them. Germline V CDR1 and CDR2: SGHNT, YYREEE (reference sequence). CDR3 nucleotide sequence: TGTGCCAGCAGCTTCGGGGGAGTTCGGGAAGAGACCCAGTACTTC. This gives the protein CASSFGGVREETQYF.

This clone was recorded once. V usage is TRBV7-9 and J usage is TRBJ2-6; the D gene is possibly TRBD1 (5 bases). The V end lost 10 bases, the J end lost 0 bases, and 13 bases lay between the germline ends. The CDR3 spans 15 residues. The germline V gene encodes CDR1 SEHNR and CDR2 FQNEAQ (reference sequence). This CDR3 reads CATQLRGSGANVLTF. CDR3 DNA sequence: TGTGCCACCCAGCTTAGGGGCTCTGGGGCCAACGTCCTGACTTTC.

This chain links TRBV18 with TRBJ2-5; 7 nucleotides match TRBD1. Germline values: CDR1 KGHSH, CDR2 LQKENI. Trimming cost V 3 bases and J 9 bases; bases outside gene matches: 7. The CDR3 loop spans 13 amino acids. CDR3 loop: CASSPLQGQAQYF. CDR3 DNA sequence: TGTGCCAGCTCACCTTTACAGGGGCAGGCCCAGTACTTC.

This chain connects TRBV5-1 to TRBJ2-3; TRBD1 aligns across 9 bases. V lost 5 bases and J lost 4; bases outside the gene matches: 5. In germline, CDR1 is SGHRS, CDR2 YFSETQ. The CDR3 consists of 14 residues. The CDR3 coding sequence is TGCGCCAGCAGACGGGACAGGGAGTCAGATACGCAGTATTTT. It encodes CASRRDRESDTQYF.

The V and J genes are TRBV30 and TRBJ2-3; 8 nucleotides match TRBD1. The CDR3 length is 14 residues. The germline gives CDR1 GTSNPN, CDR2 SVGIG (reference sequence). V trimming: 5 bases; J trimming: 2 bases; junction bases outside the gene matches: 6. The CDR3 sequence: CAWDRGESTDTQYF. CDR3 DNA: TGTGCCTGGGACAGGGGCGAATCCACAGATACGCAGTATTTT.

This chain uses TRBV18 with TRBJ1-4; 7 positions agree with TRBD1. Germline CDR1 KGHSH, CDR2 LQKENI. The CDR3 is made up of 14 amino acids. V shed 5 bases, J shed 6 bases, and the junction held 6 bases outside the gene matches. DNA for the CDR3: TGTGCCAGCTCAGACAGGGTGACTGATGAAAAACTGTTTTTT. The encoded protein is CASSDRVTDEKLFF.

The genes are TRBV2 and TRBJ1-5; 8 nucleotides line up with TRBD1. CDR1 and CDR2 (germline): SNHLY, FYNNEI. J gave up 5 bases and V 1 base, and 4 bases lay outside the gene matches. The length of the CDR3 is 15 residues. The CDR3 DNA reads TGTGCCAGCAGTGAAGGTACAGGGGGTTATCAGCCCCAGCATTTT. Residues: CASSEGTGGYQPQHF.

The CDR3 protein is CSSGFHNEQFF. CDR3 nucleotides: TGCTCGAGCGGATTCCACAATGAGCAGTTCTTC. V is TRBV20-1 and J is TRBJ2-1, with D possibly being TRBD2 (5 bases). Per the germline V gene, CDR1 is DFQATT and CDR2 is SNEGSKA (reference sequence). There are 11 residues in the CDR3.

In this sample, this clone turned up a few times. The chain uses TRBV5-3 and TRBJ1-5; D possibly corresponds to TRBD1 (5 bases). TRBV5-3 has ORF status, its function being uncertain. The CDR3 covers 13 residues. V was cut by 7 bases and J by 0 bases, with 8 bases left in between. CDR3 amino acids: CARRDSSNQPQHF. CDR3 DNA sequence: TGTGCCAGACGTGACAGTAGCAATCAGCCCCAGCATTTT.

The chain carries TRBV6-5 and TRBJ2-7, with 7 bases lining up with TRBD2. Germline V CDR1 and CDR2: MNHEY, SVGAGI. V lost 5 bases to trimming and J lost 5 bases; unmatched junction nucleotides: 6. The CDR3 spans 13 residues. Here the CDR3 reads CASSHRTRDEQYF. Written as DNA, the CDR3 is TGTGCCAGCAGTCACCGGACTAGAGACGAGCAGTACTTC.

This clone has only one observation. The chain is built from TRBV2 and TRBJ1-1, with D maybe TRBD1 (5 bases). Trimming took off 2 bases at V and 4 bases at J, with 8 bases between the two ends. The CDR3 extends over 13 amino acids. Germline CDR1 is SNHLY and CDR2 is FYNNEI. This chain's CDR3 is CASSESGGTEAFF. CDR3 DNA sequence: TGTGCCAGCAGTGAAAGCGGGGGCACTGAAGCTTTCTTT.

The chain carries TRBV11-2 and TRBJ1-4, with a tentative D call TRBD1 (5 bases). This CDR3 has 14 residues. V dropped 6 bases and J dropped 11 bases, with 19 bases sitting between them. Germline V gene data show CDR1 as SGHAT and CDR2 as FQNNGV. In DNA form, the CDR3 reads TGTGCCAGCAGTCCATGGGGCCTTCGGGGGAAACTGTTTTTT. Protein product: CASSPWGLRGKLFF.

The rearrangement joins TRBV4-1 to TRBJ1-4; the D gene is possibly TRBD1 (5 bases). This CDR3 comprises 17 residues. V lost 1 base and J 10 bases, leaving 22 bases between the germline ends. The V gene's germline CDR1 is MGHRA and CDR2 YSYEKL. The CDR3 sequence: CASSQVGGRGDFVKLFF. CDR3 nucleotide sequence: TGCGCCAGCAGCCAAGTTGGAGGGCGGGGGGATTTTGTAAAACTGTTTTTT.

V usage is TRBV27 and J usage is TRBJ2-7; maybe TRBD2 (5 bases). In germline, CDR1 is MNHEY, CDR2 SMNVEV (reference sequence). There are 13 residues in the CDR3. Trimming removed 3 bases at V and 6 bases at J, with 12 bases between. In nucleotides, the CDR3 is TGTGCCAGCAGTTTTCGGGAACAAAGCGAGCAGTACTTC. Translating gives CASSFREQSEQYF.

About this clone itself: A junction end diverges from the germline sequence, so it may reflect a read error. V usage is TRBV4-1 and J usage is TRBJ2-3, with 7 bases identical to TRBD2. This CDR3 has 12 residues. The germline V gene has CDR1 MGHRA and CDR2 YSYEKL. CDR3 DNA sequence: TGCGCCAGCAGCCAAGAGGCGACTAGCCGCCTTTTT. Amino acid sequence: CASSQEATSRLF.

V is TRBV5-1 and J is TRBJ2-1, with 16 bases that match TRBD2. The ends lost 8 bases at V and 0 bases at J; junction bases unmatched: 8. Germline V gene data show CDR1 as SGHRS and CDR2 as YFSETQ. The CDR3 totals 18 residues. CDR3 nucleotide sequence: TGCGCCAGTAACGAGGGACTAGCGGGAGGGAGCTCCTACAATGAGCAGTTCTTC. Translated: CASNEGLAGGSSYNEQFF.

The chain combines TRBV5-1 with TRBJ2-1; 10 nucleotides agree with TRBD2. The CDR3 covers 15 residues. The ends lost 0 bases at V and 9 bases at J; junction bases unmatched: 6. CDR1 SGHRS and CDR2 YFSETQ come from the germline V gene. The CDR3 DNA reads TGCGCCAGCAGCTTGGCCCTAGCGGGAGTAGGTGAGCAGTTCTTC. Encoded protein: CASSLALAGVGEQFF.

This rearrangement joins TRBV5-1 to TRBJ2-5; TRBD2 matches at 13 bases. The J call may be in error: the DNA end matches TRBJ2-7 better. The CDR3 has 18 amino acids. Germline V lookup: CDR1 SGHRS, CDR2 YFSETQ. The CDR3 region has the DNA TGCGCCAGCAGCCCGAGGACTAGCGGGAGTATAGAATTCTACGAGCAGTACTTC. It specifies CASSPRTSGSIEFYEQYF.

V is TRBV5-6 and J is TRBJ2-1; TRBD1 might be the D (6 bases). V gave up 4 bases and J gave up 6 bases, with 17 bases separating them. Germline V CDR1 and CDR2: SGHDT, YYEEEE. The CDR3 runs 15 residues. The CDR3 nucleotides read TGTGCCAGCAGCCGCGCCGGGACAATACCCAATGAGCAGTTCTTC. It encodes CASSRAGTIPNEQFF.

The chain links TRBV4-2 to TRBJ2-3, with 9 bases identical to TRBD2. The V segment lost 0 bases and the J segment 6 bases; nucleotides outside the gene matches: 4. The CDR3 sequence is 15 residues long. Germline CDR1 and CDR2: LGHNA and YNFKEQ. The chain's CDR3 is CASSQDPSGMDTQYF. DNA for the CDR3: TGTGCCAGCAGCCAAGATCCTAGCGGGATGGATACGCAGTATTTT.

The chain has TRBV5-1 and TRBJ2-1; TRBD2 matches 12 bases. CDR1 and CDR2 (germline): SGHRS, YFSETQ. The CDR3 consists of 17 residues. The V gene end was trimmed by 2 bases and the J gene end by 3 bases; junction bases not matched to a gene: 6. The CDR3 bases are TGCGCCAGCAGCTTTGGACTAGCGGGACTACGCTACAATGAGCAGTTCTTC. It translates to CASSFGLAGLRYNEQFF.

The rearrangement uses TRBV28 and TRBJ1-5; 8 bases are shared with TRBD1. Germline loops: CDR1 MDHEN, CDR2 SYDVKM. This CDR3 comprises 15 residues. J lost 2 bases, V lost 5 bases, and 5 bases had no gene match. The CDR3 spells CASSRTGQGNQPQHF. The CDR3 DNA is TGTGCCAGCAGTCGGACGGGACAGGGCAATCAGCCCCAGCATTTT.

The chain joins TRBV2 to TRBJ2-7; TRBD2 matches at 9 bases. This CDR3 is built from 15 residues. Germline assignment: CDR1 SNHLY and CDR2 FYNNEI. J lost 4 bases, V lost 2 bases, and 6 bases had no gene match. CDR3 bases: TGTGCCAGCAGTGAATCGGCGGGAGGGCCTTACGAGCAGTACTTC. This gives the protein CASSESAGGPYEQYF. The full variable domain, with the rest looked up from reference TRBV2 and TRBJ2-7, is EPEVTQTPSHQVTQMGQEVILRCVPISNHLYFYWYRQILGQKVEFLVSFYNNEISEKSEIFDDQFSVERPDGSNFTLKIRSTKLEDSAMYFCASSESAGGPYEQYFGPGTRLTVT.

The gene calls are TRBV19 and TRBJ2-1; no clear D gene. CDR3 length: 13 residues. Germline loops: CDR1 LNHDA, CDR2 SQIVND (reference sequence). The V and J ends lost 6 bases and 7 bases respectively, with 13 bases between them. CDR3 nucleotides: TGTGCCAGTAGATGGCCCACCGGGAATGAGCAGTTCTTC. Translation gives CASRWPTGNEQFF.

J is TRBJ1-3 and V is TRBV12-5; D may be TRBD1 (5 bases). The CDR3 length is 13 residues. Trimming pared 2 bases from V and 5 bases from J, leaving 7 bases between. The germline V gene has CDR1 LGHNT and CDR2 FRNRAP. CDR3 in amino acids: CASGLSGRNTIYF. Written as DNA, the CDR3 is TGTGCTAGTGGTTTGTCAGGGCGAAACACCATATATTTT.

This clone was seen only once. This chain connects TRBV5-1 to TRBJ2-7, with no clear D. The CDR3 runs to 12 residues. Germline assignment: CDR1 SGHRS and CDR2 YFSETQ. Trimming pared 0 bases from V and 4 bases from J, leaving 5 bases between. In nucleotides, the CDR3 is TGCGCCAGCAGCTTGGACGGGTACGAGCAGTACTTC. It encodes CASSLDGYEQYF.

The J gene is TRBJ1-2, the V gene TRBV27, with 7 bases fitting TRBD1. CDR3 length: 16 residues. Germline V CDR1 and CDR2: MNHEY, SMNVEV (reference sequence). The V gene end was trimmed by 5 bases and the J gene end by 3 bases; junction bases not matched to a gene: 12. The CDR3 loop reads CASSGLRGSRDYGYTF. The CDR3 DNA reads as TGTGCCAGCAGTGGACTCAGGGGGTCCCGGGACTATGGCTACACCTTC.

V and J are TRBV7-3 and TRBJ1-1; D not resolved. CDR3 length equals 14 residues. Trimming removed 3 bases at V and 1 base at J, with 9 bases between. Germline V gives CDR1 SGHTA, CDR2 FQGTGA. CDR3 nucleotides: TGTGCCAGCAGCTTGGCAGGAAGGAACACTGAAGCTTTCTTT. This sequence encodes CASSLAGRNTEAFF.

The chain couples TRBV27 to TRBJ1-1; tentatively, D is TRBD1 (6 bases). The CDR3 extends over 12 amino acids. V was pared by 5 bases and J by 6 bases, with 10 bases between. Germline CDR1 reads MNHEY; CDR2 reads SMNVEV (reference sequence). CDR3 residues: CASSPGAPEAFF. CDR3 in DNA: TGTGCCAGCAGTCCAGGGGCACCTGAAGCTTTCTTT.